The rows below give T cell receptor beta chains drawn from one sample of a study of shared clonotypes between healthy human individuals. TCRdb's table, derived via immunoSEQ multiplex PCR, lists solely in-frame clones and lacks some. The sample has hundreds of thousands of clones, around 92% seen once; the top ten hold approximately 25%. The sample taken for sequencing was naive CD8+ T cells sorted from blood. All receptors derive from a man younger than 45 in good health. Each CDR3 is given with its conserved first and last residue. A D gene is named only where the DNA matches it firmly. Size values are once, few and many counts, or a class for expanded clones, and some rows have none.

D gene	clone size	V gene	J gene	CDR3 protein	CDR3 DNA
TRBD2	once	TRBV7-2	TRBJ2-7	CASSYFPAGAYEQYF	TGTGCCAGCAGCTATTTCCCGGCGGGAGCGTATGAGCAGTACTTC
-	once	TRBV28	TRBJ2-6	CASSLGWANVLTF	TGTGCCAGCAGTTTAGGGTGGGCCAACGTCCTGACTTTC
-	-	TRBV7-9	TRBJ1-4	CASSRQEVNEKLFF	TGTGCCAGCAGCCGACAGGAAGTTAATGAAAAACTGTTTTTT
-	-	TRBV7-3	TRBJ2-2	CASRSNTGELFF	TGTGCCAGCAGATCGAACACCGGGGAGCTGTTTTTT
TRBD1	few	TRBV4-3	TRBJ1-2	CASSLDRGYGYTF	TGCGCCAGCAGTCTAGACAGGGGGTATGGCTACACCTTC
-	-	TRBV7-8	TRBJ2-3	CASSLGIGGRWGTQYF	TGTGCCAGCAGTCTAGGCATTGGGGGGAGGTGGGGTACGCAGTATTTT
-	-	TRBV5-4	TRBJ2-1	CASSLTSYNEQFF	TGTGCCAGCAGCTTAACTTCCTACAATGAGCAGTTCTTC
TRBD1	-	TRBV29-1	TRBJ2-1	CSVPGQGGDEQFF	TGCAGCGTTCCGGGACAGGGAGGAGATGAGCAGTTCTTC
-	-	TRBV9	TRBJ1-1	CASSAAVGIVETEAFF	TGTGCCAGCAGCGCGGCAGTTGGCATAGTGGAAACTGAAGCTTTCTTT
TRBD1	-	TRBV6-1	TRBJ1-2	CASSEVGTGNGYTF	TGTGCCAGCAGTGAAGTCGGGACAGGGAATGGCTACACCTTC
-	-	TRBV7-8	TRBJ2-1	CASSWERYSSYNEQFF	TGTGCCAGCAGCTGGGAGAGGTATAGCTCCTACAATGAGCAGTTCTTC
-	-	TRBV29-1	TRBJ2-1	CSVEGRSYNEQFF	TGCAGCGTTGAGGGGCGGTCCTACAATGAGCAGTTCTTC
TRBD2	-	TRBV27	TRBJ2-1	CASSLPGTSLGNEQFF	TGTGCCAGCAGTTTACCCGGGACTAGCTTGGGCAATGAGCAGTTCTTC
TRBD2	-	TRBV4-2	TRBJ2-1	CASSQDTRGRGHNEQFF	TGTGCCAGCAGCCAGGATACTCGCGGGAGGGGACACAATGAGCAGTTCTTC
TRBD2	-	TRBV29-1	TRBJ2-1	CSVLAAQGENEQFF	TGCAGCGTTCTAGCGGCCCAAGGTGAGAATGAGCAGTTCTTC
TRBD1	-	TRBV9	TRBJ2-1	CASSGPRQGAWNEQFF	TGTGCCAGCAGCGGTCCGAGACAGGGGGCATGGAATGAGCAGTTCTTC
TRBD2	-	TRBV4-1	TRBJ2-7	CASSQVGGLAGGPHEQYF	TGCGCCAGCAGCCAAGTGGGTGGACTAGCGGGAGGGCCTCACGAGCAGTACTTC
-	-	TRBV5-4	TRBJ2-1	CASSFRGGNEQFF	TGTGCCAGCAGCTTCAGGGGTGGCAATGAGCAGTTCTTC
-	-	TRBV7-9	TRBJ2-7	CASSLARAGYDYEQYF	TGTGCCAGCAGCTTAGCGCGGGCAGGGTACGACTACGAGCAGTACTTC
-	-	TRBV5-5	TRBJ1-5	CASSLDLQIPNQPQHF	TGTGCCAGCAGCCTAGACCTACAGATACCCAATCAGCCCCAGCATTTT
-	-	TRBV19	TRBJ2-1	CATLGSSYNEQFF	TGTGCCACCCTGGGGAGCTCCTACAATGAGCAGTTCTTC
-	-	TRBV7-9	TRBJ2-3	CASSLLDSAGTLTDTQYF	TGTGCCAGCAGCTTACTTGACTCTGCGGGGACACTAACAGATACGCAGTATTTT
TRBD2	-	TRBV9	TRBJ2-3	CASSVAYRTSGTLTQYF	TGTGCCAGCAGCGTAGCCTATCGGACTAGCGGGACTCTTACGCAGTATTTT
TRBD2	few	TRBV7-9	TRBJ2-7	CASSFGTSGGYEQYF	TGTGCCAGCAGCTTCGGGACTAGCGGGGGCTACGAGCAGTACTTC
TRBD1	-	TRBV6-1	TRBJ1-2	CASSDYEGAIGYTF	TGTGCCAGCAGTGATTATGAGGGGGCAATTGGCTACACCTTC
TRBD1	-	TRBV7-6	TRBJ2-7	CASSFGTGINEQYF	TGTGCCAGCAGCTTTGGGACAGGGATAAACGAGCAGTACTTC
-	-	TRBV4-1	TRBJ1-3	CASSPLGQNSGNTIYF	TGCGCCAGCAGCCCGCTCGGACAGAACTCTGGAAACACCATATATTTT
-	-	TRBV29-1	TRBJ1-2	CSVGSGPNYGYTF	TGCAGCGTTGGATCAGGGCCGAACTATGGCTACACCTTC
-	-	TRBV28	TRBJ2-1	CASSTPLIRVNSYNEQFF	TGTGCCAGCAGTACGCCCCTTATAAGAGTGAACTCCTACAATGAGCAGTTCTTC
-	-	TRBV27	TRBJ1-2	CASSSYTQGIYGYTF	TGTGCCAGCAGTTCTTATACGCAGGGGATCTATGGCTACACCTTC
-	-	TRBV7-9	TRBJ2-1	CASSPPVAGMWNEQFF	TGTGCCAGCAGCCCCCCCGTGGCAGGGATGTGGAATGAGCAGTTCTTC
-	-	TRBV27	TRBJ1-4	CASSSGGGGEKLFF	TGTGCCAGCAGTTCCGGAGGGGGTGGTGAAAAACTGTTTTTT
-	-	TRBV2	TRBJ1-2	CATLEEGSNYGYTF	TGTGCCACCCTGGAGGAAGGGAGTAACTATGGCTACACCTTC
TRBD1	-	TRBV27	TRBJ1-4	CASSVGTVEKLFF	TGTGCCAGCAGTGTTGGGACAGTTGAGAAACTGTTTTTT
-	once	TRBV6-1	TRBJ2-1	CASSVDPGTGNEQFF	TGTGCCAGCAGTGTAGACCCGGGGACGGGGAATGAGCAGTTCTTC
TRBD1	-	TRBV9	TRBJ2-3	CASSAGTADLDTQYF	TGTGCCAGCAGCGCCGGGACAGCGGATCTAGATACGCAGTATTTT
-	-	TRBV30	TRBJ1-2	CAWSDTGIPHYGYTF	TGTGCCTGGAGTGATACAGGGATCCCCCACTATGGCTACACCTTC
TRBD1	once	TRBV5-1	TRBJ2-7	CASSLGPGQGYEQYF	TGCGCCAGCAGCTTGGGACCGGGACAGGGATACGAGCAGTACTTC
TRBD2	-	TRBV5-1	TRBJ2-1	CASSLAGGMQLFYNEQFF	TGCGCCAGCAGCTTAGCGGGAGGAATGCAGCTATTCTACAATGAGCAGTTCTTC
TRBD2	-	TRBV19	TRBJ2-3	CASSLLAGSTDTQYF	TGTGCCAGTAGCTTACTAGCGGGGAGCACAGATACGCAGTATTTT
-	-	TRBV4-3	TRBJ2-1	CASSPVQLDLHEQFF	TGCGCCAGCAGCCCCGTGCAGTTGGATCTCCATGAGCAGTTCTTC
-	-	TRBV5-8	TRBJ2-3	CASMNYPGLPTDTQYF	TGTGCCAGCATGAATTACCCAGGGTTACCCACAGATACGCAGTATTTT
-	-	TRBV9	TRBJ1-2	CASSVRLGPIYGYTF	TGTGCCAGCAGCGTAAGGCTGGGACCTATCTATGGCTACACCTTC
-	once	TRBV5-6	TRBJ2-1	CASSRTYNEQFF	TGTGCCAGCAGTCGGACTTACAATGAGCAGTTCTTC
-	-	TRBV19	TRBJ2-2	CASSILPGDNHGELFF	TGTGCCAGTAGTATATTACCTGGGGATAACCACGGGGAGCTGTTTTTT
-	-	TRBV5-1	TRBJ1-3	CASSLGQISGNTIYF	TGCGCCAGCAGCTTGGGACAGATCTCTGGAAACACCATATATTTT
-	-	TRBV5-6	TRBJ2-5	CASSLDNDQETQYF	TGTGCCAGCAGCTTAGACAACGATCAAGAGACCCAGTACTTC
-	-	TRBV27	TRBJ2-7	CASSFVTRSSYEQYF	TGTGCCAGCAGTTTCGTAACCCGATCCTCCTACGAGCAGTACTTC
-	-	TRBV11-3	TRBJ2-2	CASSNRDTGELFF	TGTGCCAGCAGCAACAGGGATACCGGGGAGCTGTTTTTT
-	once	TRBV7-9	TRBJ1-1	CASSLLGTEAFF	TGTGCCAGCAGCCTCCTAGGCACTGAAGCTTTCTTT
-	-	TRBV7-9	TRBJ2-1	CASSMVTGQRVHNEQFF	TGTGCCAGCAGCATGGTCACGGGACAAAGGGTTCACAATGAGCAGTTCTTC
TRBD1	-	TRBV27	TRBJ2-7	CASTLTGAKSYEQYF	TGTGCCAGCACCCTGACAGGGGCTAAATCCTACGAGCAGTACTTC
-	-	TRBV9	TRBJ2-1	CASSVASASYNEQFF	TGTGCCAGCAGCGTAGCATCGGCGTCTTATAATGAGCAGTTCTTC
-	-	TRBV13	TRBJ2-7	CASSSVQGGYEQYF	TGTGCCAGCAGCTCTGTGCAGGGAGGTTACGAGCAGTACTTC
-	-	TRBV10-2	TRBJ1-4	CASREGLTNEKLFF	TGCGCCAGCAGGGAAGGGCTTACTAATGAAAAACTGTTTTTT
TRBD1	-	TRBV29-1	TRBJ2-7	CSVGVSTGAYEQYF	TGCAGCGTTGGGGTCTCTACAGGGGCCTACGAGCAGTACTTC
TRBD1	-	TRBV7-9	TRBJ2-1	CASRTPGTGDNEQFF	TGTGCCAGCAGAACCCCCGGGACAGGTGACAATGAGCAGTTCTTC
-	-	TRBV2	TRBJ2-1	CASSALYNEQFF	TGTGCCAGCTCCGCCCTATACAATGAGCAGTTCTTC
TRBD2	-	TRBV4-1	TRBJ2-2	CASSFPGLADDGELFF	TGCGCCAGCAGCTTTCCGGGACTAGCGGATGACGGGGAGCTGTTTTTT